This T cell receptor beta chain is drawn from a study of T cells after yellow fever vaccination. CDR1 and CDR2 (germline): SGHRS, YFSETQ. This CDR3 comprises 16 residues. V gave up 2 bases and J gave up 8 bases, with 17 bases separating them. General observations from the study: Subsequent to the booster, the majority of primary-vaccination clones reappeared (under 98% CD4, about 90% CD8).

This clonotype showed up just a few times. Its antigen remains unknown. Universal primer sites and UMIs were introduced during 5'RACE template-switching synthesis of TCR cDNA. Using its own MiXCR run on the 5' RACE reads, TCRdb lists one record per CDR3 protein. Here the sample spans 450,000 to 550,000 distinct CDR3 sequences, just over 20% being singletons. The sequence was obtained from a man aged 18 to 30 who received the YFV17D yellow fever vaccine. The specimen comprised PBMCs, sampled less than 25 days after the first yellow fever vaccination. This rearrangement joins TRBV5-1 to TRBJ1-6; D uncertain. Here the CDR3 DNA reads TGCGCCAGCAGCTTCGGCAGGTCCGGGAGGGATTCACCCCTCCACTTT. Translating it yields CASSFGRSGRDSPLHF.